The subject of this entry is one TCR beta chain. It has no known antigen specificity. No base qualities exist here, and no much larger clone lies one base off it. The treatment or condition label on this specimen signifies: in vitro stimulation with specific CMV peptide epitopes to enrich CMV-specific T cells. This record comes from a study of T cell repertoires in cytomegalovirus infection (dated by TCRdb to the late 2010s). Broadly, across the study: Alongside well-studied HLA-B-restricted epitopes, the peptide stimulations were aimed at recently identified HLA-C-restricted CMV epitopes, whose presentation resists viral immunomodulation. Donor HLA type was relevant to the analysis, as public TCR beta signatures indicated carriage of CMV infection together with the matching HLA type. The research as a whole found: In both this cohort and an independent roughly 400-donor cohort, the cumulative frequency of public TCR beta family members distinguished carriers of CMV infection plus the relevant HLA type. The ex vivo response was dominated by HLA-C-restricted CMV-specific TCR beta clonotypes, which also provided the single most frequent clonotype in two of eight donors.

Sequences MNHEY (CDR1) and SVGAGI (CDR2) are obtained from the germline V gene. From the cysteine up to the phenylalanine, the CDR3 has a length of 15 residues. The sequence is cut down to CDR3 DNA, 45 bases in frame from base 1. Trimming takes 2 bases off V and 9 bases off J; junction bases not matched to a gene: 9. The data were produced on an Illumina HiSeq 1500. In-frame beta chains were kept once TCRdb had trimmed the public reads at Q25 with fastp and called clones with MiXCR. Rows with one shared CDR3 protein collapse into an entry with the most common genes and DNA. This sample gives 700,000 to 950,000 distinct CDR3 sequences in total; approximately 32% of them show up just once. Jointly, the top ten make up around 12% of the sample.

This sequence originates from a human donor in good health (CMV status not recorded). Some clones in this sample may be carry-over from other donors' samples. The chain is encoded by TRBV6-5 joined to TRBJ1-2, and 10 junctional nucleotides match TRBD1. The sample consisted of cultured CD8+ T cells from PBMCs, taken from culture after CMV antigen stimulation. The CDR3 here reads CASSYAKDRGGSYTF. The DNA sequence is as follows: TGTGCCAGCAGTTACGCTAAGGACAGGGGGGGGAGCTACACCTTC.